This T cell receptor beta chain was obtained from a study of cytomegalovirus exposure and HLA in healthy donors. Study as a whole: Some 85 million unique TCRs, all from HLA-typed donors, were included in an early release of the data.

The PCR used 60 Vbeta and 13 Jbeta primers. Clones were sequenced by immunoSEQ multiplex PCR, and TCRdb holds only the in-frame ones, with some missing. The specimen's table records tens of thousands of clones. The receptor was derived from a female donor in good health and CMV-seropositive. The material sequenced was PBMCs.

CDR3 coding DNA: TGCGCCAGGACGGACGGGACCTACGAGCAGTACTTC. Translation gives CARTDGTYEQYF. This chain uses TRBV10-1 with TRBJ2-7; possible D gene TRBD2, 5 bases. CDR1 WNHNN and CDR2 SYGVQD come from the germline V gene (reference sequence). The CDR3 is 12 amino acids. The germline V and J ends were trimmed by 9 bases and 2 bases, with 11 bases remaining between them.